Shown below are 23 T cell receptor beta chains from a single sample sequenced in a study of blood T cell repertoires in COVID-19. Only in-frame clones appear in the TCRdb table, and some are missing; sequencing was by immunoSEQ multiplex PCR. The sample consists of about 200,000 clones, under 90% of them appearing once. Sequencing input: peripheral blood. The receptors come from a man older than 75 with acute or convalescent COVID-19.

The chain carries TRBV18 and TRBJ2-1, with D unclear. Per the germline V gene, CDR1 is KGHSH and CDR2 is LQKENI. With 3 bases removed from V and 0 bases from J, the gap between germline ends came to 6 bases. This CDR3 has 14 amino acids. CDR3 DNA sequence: TGTGCCAGCTCACCTCCCAGCTCCTACAATGAGCAGTTCTTC. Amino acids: CASSPPSSYNEQFF. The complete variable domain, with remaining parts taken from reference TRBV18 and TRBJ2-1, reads NAGVMQNPRHLVRRRGQEARLRCSPMKGHSHVYWYRQLPEEGLKFMVYLQKENIIDESGMPKERFSAEFPKEGPSILRIQQVVRGDSAAYFCASSPPSSYNEQFFGPGTRLTVL.

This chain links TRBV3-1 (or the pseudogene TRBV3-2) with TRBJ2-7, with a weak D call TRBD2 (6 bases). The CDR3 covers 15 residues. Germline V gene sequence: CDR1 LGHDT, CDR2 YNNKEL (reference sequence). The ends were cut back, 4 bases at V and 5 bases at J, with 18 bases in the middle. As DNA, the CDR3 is TGTGCCAGCAGCCTCCAGTGGGGGGAAAGGCACGAGCAGTACTTC. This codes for CASSLQWGERHEQYF.

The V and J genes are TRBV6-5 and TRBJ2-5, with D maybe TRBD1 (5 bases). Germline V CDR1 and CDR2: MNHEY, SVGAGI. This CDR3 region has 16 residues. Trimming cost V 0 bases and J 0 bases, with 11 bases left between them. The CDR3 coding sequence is TGTGCCAGCAGTTACTCCTCGACAGTCAACCAAGAGACCCAGTACTTC. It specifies CASSYSSTVNQETQYF.

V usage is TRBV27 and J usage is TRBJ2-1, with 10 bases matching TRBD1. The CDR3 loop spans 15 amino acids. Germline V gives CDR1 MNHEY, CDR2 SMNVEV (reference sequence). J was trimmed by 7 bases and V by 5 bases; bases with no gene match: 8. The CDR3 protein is CASSKGQGLSNEQFF. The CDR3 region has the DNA TGTGCCAGCAGTAAGGGACAGGGGTTGTCGAATGAGCAGTTCTTC.

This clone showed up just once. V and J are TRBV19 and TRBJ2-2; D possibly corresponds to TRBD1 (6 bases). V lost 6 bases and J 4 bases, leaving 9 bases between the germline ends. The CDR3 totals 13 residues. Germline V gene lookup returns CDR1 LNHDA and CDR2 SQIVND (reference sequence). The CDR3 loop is CASRPQGTGELFF. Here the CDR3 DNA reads TGTGCCAGTAGACCACAGGGCACCGGGGAGCTGTTTTTT. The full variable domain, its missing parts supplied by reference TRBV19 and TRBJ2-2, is DGGITQSPKYLFRKEGQNVTLSCEQNLNHDAMYWYRQDPGQGLRLIYYSQIVNDFQKGDIAEGYSVSREKKESFPLTVTSAQKNPTAFYLCASRPQGTGELFFGEGSRLTVL.

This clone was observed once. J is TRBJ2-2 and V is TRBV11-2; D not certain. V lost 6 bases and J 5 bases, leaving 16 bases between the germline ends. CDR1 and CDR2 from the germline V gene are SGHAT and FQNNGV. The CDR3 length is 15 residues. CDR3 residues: CASRSTPLRTGELFF. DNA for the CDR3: TGTGCCAGCAGGTCGACTCCGTTAAGGACCGGGGAGCTGTTTTTT.

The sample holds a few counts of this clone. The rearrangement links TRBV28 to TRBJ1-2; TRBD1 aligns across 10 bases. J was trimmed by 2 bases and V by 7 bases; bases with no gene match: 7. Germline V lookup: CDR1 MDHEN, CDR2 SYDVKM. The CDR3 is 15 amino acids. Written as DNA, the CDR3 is TGTGCCAGCATTACCCCGGGACAGGGGAACTATGGCTACACCTTC. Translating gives CASITPGQGNYGYTF.

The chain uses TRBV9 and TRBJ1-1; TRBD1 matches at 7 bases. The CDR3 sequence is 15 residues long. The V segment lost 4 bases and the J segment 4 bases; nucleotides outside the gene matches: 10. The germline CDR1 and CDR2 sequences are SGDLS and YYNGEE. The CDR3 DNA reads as TGTGCCAGCAGCCCCGGGCCCAGGGGGACCACTGAAGCTTTCTTT. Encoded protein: CASSPGPRGTTEAFF.

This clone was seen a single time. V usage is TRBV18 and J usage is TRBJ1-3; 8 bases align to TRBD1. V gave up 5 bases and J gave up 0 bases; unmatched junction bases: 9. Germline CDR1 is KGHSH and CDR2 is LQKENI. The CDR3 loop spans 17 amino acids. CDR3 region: CASSTTGGASSGNTIYF. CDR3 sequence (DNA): TGTGCCAGCTCAACAACAGGGGGTGCCAGCTCTGGAAACACCATATATTTT.

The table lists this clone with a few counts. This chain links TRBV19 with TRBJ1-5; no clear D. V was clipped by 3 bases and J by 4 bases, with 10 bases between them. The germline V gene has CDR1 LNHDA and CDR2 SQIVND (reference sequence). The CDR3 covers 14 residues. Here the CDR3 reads CASSIEHLNQPQHF. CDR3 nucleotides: TGTGCCAGTAGTATTGAGCACTTAAATCAGCCCCAGCATTTT.

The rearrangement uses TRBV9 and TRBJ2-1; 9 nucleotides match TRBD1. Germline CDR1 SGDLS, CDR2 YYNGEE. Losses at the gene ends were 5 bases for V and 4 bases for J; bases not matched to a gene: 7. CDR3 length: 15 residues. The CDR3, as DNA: TGTGCCAGCAGTCCATCGGGACAGGGATACAATGAGCAGTTCTTC. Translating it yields CASSPSGQGYNEQFF.

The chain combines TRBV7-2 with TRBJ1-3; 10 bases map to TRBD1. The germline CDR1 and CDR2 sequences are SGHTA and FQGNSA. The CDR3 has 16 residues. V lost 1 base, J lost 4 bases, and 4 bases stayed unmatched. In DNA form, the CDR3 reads TGTGCCAGCAGCTTAGGACAGGGGGCGAGAGGAAACACCATATATTTT. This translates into CASSLGQGARGNTIYF. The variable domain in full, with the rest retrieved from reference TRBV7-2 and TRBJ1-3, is GAGVSQSPSNKVTEKGKDVELRCDPISGHTALYWYRQSLGQGLEFLIYFQGNSAPDKSGLPSDRFSAERTGGSVSTLTIQRTQQEDSAVYLCASSLGQGARGNTIYFGEGSWLTVV.

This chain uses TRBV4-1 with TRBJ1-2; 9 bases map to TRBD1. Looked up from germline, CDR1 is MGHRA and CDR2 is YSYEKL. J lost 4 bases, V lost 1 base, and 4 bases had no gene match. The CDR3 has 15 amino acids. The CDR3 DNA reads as TGCGCCAGCAGCCAAGGGACAGGGGCCCTCTATGGCTACACCTTC. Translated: CASSQGTGALYGYTF.

Here the CDR3 reads CSVFGTGTDGYTF. The CDR3 DNA reads TGCAGCGTTTTTGGGACAGGGACGGATGGCTACACCTTC. The chain combines TRBV29-1 with TRBJ1-2; 9 bases fit TRBD1. Trimming at V came to 5 bases and at J to 6 bases, leaving 7 bases not matched to a gene. CDR1 is SQVTM and CDR2 is ANQGSEA in the germline V gene. CDR3 length equals 13 residues.

Written as DNA, the CDR3 is TGTGCCAGCAGCCAACTAGCGGGGAGGCCCAGGCGGTTCTACAATGAGCAGTTCTTC. This translates into CASSQLAGRPRRFYNEQFF. This chain joins TRBV27 and TRBJ2-1, with 10 bases identical to TRBD2. V lost 6 bases and J lost 3; bases outside the gene matches: 17. The CDR3 is 19 residues long. Germline V lookup: CDR1 MNHEY, CDR2 SMNVEV (reference sequence).

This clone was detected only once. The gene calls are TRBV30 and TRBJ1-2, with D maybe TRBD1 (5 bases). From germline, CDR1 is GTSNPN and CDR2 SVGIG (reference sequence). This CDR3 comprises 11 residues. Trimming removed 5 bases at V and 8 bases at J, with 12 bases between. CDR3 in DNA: TGTGCCTGGTGGCGGGGGGGAGGCTACACCTTC. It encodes CAWWRGGGYTF.

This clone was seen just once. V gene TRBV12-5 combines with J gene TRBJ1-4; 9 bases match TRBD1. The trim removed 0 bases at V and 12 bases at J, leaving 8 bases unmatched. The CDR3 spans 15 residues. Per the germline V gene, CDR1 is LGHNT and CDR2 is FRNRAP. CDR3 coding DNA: TGTGCTAGTGGTTTGGTATTGACAGGGGGAATCGAACTGTTTTTT. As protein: CASGLVLTGGIELFF.

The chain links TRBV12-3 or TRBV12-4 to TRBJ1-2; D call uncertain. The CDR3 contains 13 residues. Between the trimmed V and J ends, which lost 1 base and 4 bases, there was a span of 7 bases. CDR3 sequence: CASSLGHLYGYTF. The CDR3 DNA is TGTGCCAGCAGTTTAGGACACCTCTATGGCTACACCTTC.

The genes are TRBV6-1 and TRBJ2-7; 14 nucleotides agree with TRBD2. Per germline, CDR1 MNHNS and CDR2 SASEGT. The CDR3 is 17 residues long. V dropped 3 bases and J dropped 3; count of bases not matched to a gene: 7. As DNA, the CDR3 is TGTGCCAGCAGTGAGGCCCGGACTAGCGGGGGGTTCTACGAGCAGTACGTC. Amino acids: CASSEARTSGGFYEQYV.

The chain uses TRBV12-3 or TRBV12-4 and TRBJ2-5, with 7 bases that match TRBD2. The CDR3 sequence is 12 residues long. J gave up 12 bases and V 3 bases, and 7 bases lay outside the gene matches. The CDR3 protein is CASSFGLSGEYF. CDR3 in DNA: TGTGCCAGCAGTTTCGGGCTGAGCGGGGAGTACTTC.

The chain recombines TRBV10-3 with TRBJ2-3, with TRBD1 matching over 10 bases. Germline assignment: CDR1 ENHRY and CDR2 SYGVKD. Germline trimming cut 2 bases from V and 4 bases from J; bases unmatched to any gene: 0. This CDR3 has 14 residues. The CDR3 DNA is TGTGCCATCAGTGAGGGACAGGGGGCAGATACGCAGTATTTT. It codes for CAISEGQGADTQYF.

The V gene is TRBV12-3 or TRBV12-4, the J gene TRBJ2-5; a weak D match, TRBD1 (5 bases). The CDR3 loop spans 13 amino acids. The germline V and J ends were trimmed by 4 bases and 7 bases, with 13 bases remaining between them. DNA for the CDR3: TGTGCCAGCAGTTCAGGGCCCGCGAGGACCCAGTACTTC. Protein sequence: CASSSGPARTQYF.

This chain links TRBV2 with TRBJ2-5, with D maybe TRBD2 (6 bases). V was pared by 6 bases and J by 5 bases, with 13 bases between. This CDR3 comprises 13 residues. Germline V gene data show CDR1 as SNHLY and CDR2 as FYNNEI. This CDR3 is CASSLGLWETQYF. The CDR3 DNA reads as TGTGCCAGCAGCCTGGGACTCTGGGAGACCCAGTACTTC.